This entry is about one T cell receptor (beta chain). This clone's antigen is unknown. Base qualities are not provided; no much larger clone lies one nucleotide away. Healthy HIV-negative adults with no recently reported acute infections or vaccinations were included as donors. Every donor was a Caucasian adult living in Nashville, Tennessee, USA. CD4+ T cells were enriched by magnetic negative selection; naive cells were then positively selected on CD45RA, and the negative fraction formed the memory subset. Blood was collected by leukapheresis, and PBMCs were isolated by Ficoll-Histopaque density gradient centrifugation and then cryopreserved in liquid nitrogen vapor phase. Analytical flow cytometry was used to check the purity and quantity of every magnetically sorted T cell population. From each sorted fraction, genomic DNA was isolated and quantified by UV absorbance on a Nanodrop 2000c. The sample comes from a study of shared clonotypes between healthy human individuals (dated by TCRdb to the early 2020s). A note on the overall study: The cohort included three men and a couple of women between 18 and 49 years of age. For each donor, CD4 naive and CD4 memory were each given three plates, CD8 naive was given two plates, and CD8 memory was given one plate. To estimate repertoire size and how much clonotype sharing occurs between individuals, the study deeply sequenced the blood TCR repertoires of about five healthy adults. To increase sequencing depth and limit assay-specific biases, different laboratories used diverse techniques to prepare libraries and sequence TCR repertoires. Leukapheresis yielded between about 0.85 and 10 billion PBMCs per donor.

Using the deep immunoSEQ assay, TCR CDR3 regions were amplified from genomic DNA by multiplex PCR. Extracted genomic DNA from each cell subset was distributed evenly across all wells of several immunoSEQ 96-well plates, and each plate was treated as a replicate. For sorted subsets, approximately 190 ng genomic DNA, equal to some 30,000 T cell genomes, was loaded into each replicate PCR. Purified libraries were measured with a Qubit 3.0 fluorometer, size-checked on a Bioanalyzer 2100, and measured again with the KAPA Library Quantification kit. Every immunoSEQ 96-well plate was sequenced on a separate single-read 150-cycle Illumina NextSeq 550 flow cell. The paper's data handling went like this. Because only junctional sequences without quality scores were contained in the immunoSEQ output, filtering matching that applied to full-length reads could not be performed. To assign V/J genes and CDR3, sequences were annotated against IMGT germline references using PyIR, a Python wrapper for IgBLAST v1.9. Reads were filtered out if the reads had weak V/J assignments (E-value above 1e-6), no CDR3, stop codons, out-of-frame junctions, or ambiguous translated residues. V3J clonotypes were defined by identical inferred V gene, J gene, and CDR3 amino acid sequence. Percentage overlap between repertoires was computed as shared unique clonotypes divided by the size of the smaller repertoire. RTK rarefaction, the Chao1 estimator, and Recon v2.1 estimates of unobserved clonotypes were used to assess repertoire richness. Generation probabilities were computed with OLGA for all TCRbeta clonotypes obtained by the gDNA method from a few donors. Imported from immuneACCESS, the table was reduced by TCRdb to in-frame sequences with V and J called. These copies leave out some clones; in studies compared against another copy, an unresolved V gene accounts for under half, and the cause of the remainder is not known. V and J calls and clone size follow that table, whereas D and trimming were derived from the DNA. This sample has around 980,000 clones in its table, and about 84% of those were observed once. Around 0.6% of the sample lies in the top ten.

Broad study findings and their caveats: Higher generation probabilities were observed for clonotypes shared by all four sorted-subset donors than for non-shared clonotypes. The genetic and exposure-history diversity represented was limited by the small number of donors. Across four donors, approximately 4.9% of naive CD4, around 3.5% of naive CD8, 2% to 2.5% of memory CD4, and about 0.4% of memory CD8 clonotypes were shared. Incomplete sequencing was indicated by rarefaction of sorted-subset datasets, despite the large sequencing depth. Pairwise subsampling led to the expectation that sequencing depth would affect the degree of clonotype sharing among donors. Estimated clonotype richness was generally larger for naive than for memory subsets. Sampling was restricted to blood, and TCR repertoires in tissue are likely to differ from TCR repertoires in blood.

This clonotype was sampled from a man aged 18 to 35 in good health. Some clones in this sample may be carry-over from other donors' samples. Sequenced material: memory CD4+ T cells from PBMCs. This sample's cell subset or site label indicates: CD45RA-negative fraction.

The base sequence is TGTGCCAGCAGTCTTTGGGGCGAAAAACTGTTTTTT. The resulting protein is CASSLWGEKLFF. The rearrangement joined TRBV28 to TRBJ1-4, and TRBD1 may be the D gene, going by 5 matching bases. The germline V gene yields MDHEN for CDR1 and SYDVKM for CDR2. A distance of 9 bases separates the germline ends of V and J, which lose 5 bases and 8 bases respectively. Counted from cysteine to phenylalanine, this CDR3 has 12 amino acids. Only the CDR3 DNA stays, 36 bases, in frame from base 1.